Reported below is one T cell receptor beta chain. Its antigen is not identified. This entry comes from a study of early T cells in non-severe SARS-CoV-2 infection. Background on the study: The sequenced material was bulk RNA from unsorted whole blood, and its chains were unpaired.

Unique molecular identifiers tagged individual cDNA molecules. From the 5' RACE reads, TCRdb called clonotypes with MiXCR, one entry per CDR3 protein. The data contain tens of thousands of distinct CDR3 sequences, over 13% of them seen just once; the ten biggest clones take up approximately 7.5%. The study, taken as a whole, reports: The study's VDJdb matching favored anti-spike CD8 responses and missed private and CD4 specificities.

This CDR3 is built from 16 residues. V trimming: 4 bases; J trimming: 0 bases; junction bases outside the gene matches: 9. Germline CDR1 is MNHEY and CDR2 is SVGAGI. Sequenced input: whole blood. The rearrangement links TRBV6-5 to TRBJ2-7; 7 nucleotides align to TRBD2. This TCR was recovered from an adult who was a healthcare worker with PCR-confirmed SARS-CoV-2 infection or an uninfected control (not recorded which). The CDR3 DNA reads as TGTGCCAGCAGTTCCTTCGGGGGGTTGGCCTCCTACGAGCAGTACTTC. The encoded protein is CASSSFGGLASYEQYF.